The rows below give T cell receptor beta chains drawn from one sample of a study of post-analysis software for immune sequencing data. TCRdb processed the PCR reads anew with MiXCR; each CDR3 protein has one entry. The table has roughly 160,000 distinct CDR3 sequences, under 40% seen once. This specimen consisted of blood, obtained after autologous hematopoietic stem cell transplantation. Receptors originate from a girl aged 10-17 years with multiple sclerosis. Each CDR3 is given with its conserved first and last residue. A D gene is named only where the DNA matches it firmly. Part of the rows lack a size; the others show once, few, many or a class for expanded clones.

CDR3nt	CDR3aa	d_gene	len	abundance	v_gene	j_gene
TGCGCCAGCAGTGATTCGGGACTAGCAGGAGACGCGTCAGATACGCAGTATTTT	CASSDSGLAGDASDTQYF	TRBD2	18	.	TRBV10-1	TRBJ2-3
TGTGCCAGCAGCCAAGCCCACAGGGGAGTTCAGTACTTC	CASSQAHRGVQYF	TRBD1	13	.	TRBV14	TRBJ2-4
TGTGCCAGCAGTTTAGGCCCCGAGCAGTACTTC	CASSLGPEQYF	.	11	few	TRBV12-3/TRBV12-4	TRBJ2-7
TGTGCCAGCAGCTACAATCAGGGGAATACGCAGTATTTT	CASSYNQGNTQYF	.	13	few	TRBV9	TRBJ2-3
TGTGCCAGCACCTACTGGGGGAGCACAGATACGCAGTATTTT	CASTYWGSTDTQYF	.	14	.	TRBV2	TRBJ2-3
TGCAGCGTTGTTTCAAGCGGGAAGGCACTTGATGAGCAGTTCTTC	CSVVSSGKALDEQFF	TRBD2	15	.	TRBV29-1	TRBJ2-1
TGTGCCAGCAGTGGGACCCGGAGTGGGTACGAGCAGTACTTC	CASSGTRSGYEQYF	.	14	few	TRBV12-3/TRBV12-4	TRBJ2-7
TGTGCCAGCAGTTTGGGCTCCCGAGGCGGCCACACCTTC	CASSLGSRGGHTF	.	13	few	TRBV27	TRBJ1-2
TGTGCCAGCAGCCAGTATCAGTCCACAGATACGCAGTATTTT	CASSQYQSTDTQYF	.	14	.	TRBV14	TRBJ2-3
TGCAGTGTCGACGGCCCGATCGGGGGCTACAATGAGCAGTTCTTC	CSVDGPIGGYNEQFF	.	15	few	TRBV20-1	TRBJ2-1
TGTGCCAGCAGCCCCAGAGGGGTCTACGAGCAGTACTTC	CASSPRGVYEQYF	.	13	few	TRBV7-2	TRBJ2-7
TGTGCCACCAGTGACCCCAGCGAAAAACTGTTTTTT	CATSDPSEKLFF	.	12	many	TRBV24-1	TRBJ1-4
TGTGCCAGCAGTATCCCGGGACAGGGATTAAATTCACCCCTCCACTTT	CASSIPGQGLNSPLHF	TRBD1	16	.	TRBV12-3/TRBV12-4	TRBJ1-6
TGTGCCAGCAGTTTCGGGATGGCGGGAGGCGCCTCCTACGAGCAGTACTTC	CASSFGMAGGASYEQYF	TRBD2	17	few	TRBV28	TRBJ2-7
TGTGCCAGCTCACTAATTCCGGGACACTTATACGAGCAGTACTTC	CASSLIPGHLYEQYF	.	15	few	TRBV18	TRBJ2-7
TGTGCCAGCGGGCCGGGACAGGCTCAAGAGACCCAGTACTTC	CASGPGQAQETQYF	TRBD1	14	.	TRBV11-3	TRBJ2-5
TGCAGTGCGTGGAACAATGAGCAGTTCTTC	CSAWNNEQFF	.	10	.	TRBV20-1	TRBJ2-1
TGCAGTGCTAGAACGCTGGCTCCAGTAAAAAACATTCAGTACTTC	CSARTLAPVKNIQYF	.	15	.	TRBV20-1	TRBJ2-4
TGCAGTGGCGCACGGGAGGACGAGCAGTTCTTC	CSGAREDEQFF	TRBD2	11	few	TRBV20-1	TRBJ2-1
TGTGCCAGCTCAGCCCGGGACACTTCCTATGGCTACACCTTC	CASSARDTSYGYTF	.	14	few	TRBV18	TRBJ1-2
TGCGCCAGCAGCCCGGGACTCCTGAACACTGAAGCTTTCTTT	CASSPGLLNTEAFF	.	14	.	TRBV5-1	TRBJ1-1
TGTGCCAGCAGCCCCACCCTGGCAGATACGCAGTATTTT	CASSPTLADTQYF	.	13	.	TRBV7-9	TRBJ2-3
TGTGCCAGCAGTCCAGGGGGGAGGGGCACTGAAGCTTTCTTT	CASSPGGRGTEAFF	TRBD1	14	.	TRBV25-1	TRBJ1-1
TGTGCCAGCAGCCCCGTATCCGCCGCCAAAAACATTCAGTACTTC	CASSPVSAAKNIQYF	.	15	.	TRBV27	TRBJ2-4
TGTGCCATCAGTGAGCCCTGGACTAGCGGGAAAGTCGGACAGTCAGATACGCAGTATTTT	CAISEPWTSGKVGQSDTQYF	TRBD2	20	.	TRBV10-3	TRBJ2-3
TGTGCCAGCAGTCAGTCCGATCAGCCCCAGCATTTT	CASSQSDQPQHF	.	12	few	TRBV28	TRBJ1-5
TGTGCCAGCAGCGGGGGACTAGAAACCTACGAGCAGTACTTC	CASSGGLETYEQYF	TRBD2	14	.	TRBV7-2	TRBJ2-7
TGTGCCAGCAGGCGGGGACAGGGCTATGAAAAACTGTTTTTT	CASRRGQGYEKLFF	TRBD1	14	.	TRBV28	TRBJ1-4
TGTGCCAGCAGCTTAACCGCGGAGAGCTCCTACAATGAGCAGTTCTTC	CASSLTAESSYNEQFF	.	16	many	TRBV7-3	TRBJ2-1
TGTGCCAGCAGCGCATGGGGGCGAGAAGAGACCCAGTACTTC	CASSAWGREETQYF	.	14	few	TRBV7-8	TRBJ2-5
TGTGCCAGCGCGGACGGTCAAGAGACCCAGTACTTC	CASADGQETQYF	.	12	.	TRBV3-1	TRBJ2-5
TGTGCCAGCAGAAGGACATTCGATCAGCCCCAGCATTTT	CASRRTFDQPQHF	.	13	.	TRBV28	TRBJ1-5
TGTGCCAGCAGAACGGGACAGGAATACAATGAGCAGTTCTTC	CASRTGQEYNEQFF	TRBD1	14	many	TRBV28	TRBJ2-1
TGTGCCAGCAGGGGGACAGGGTGGAACGACGAGCAGTACTTC	CASRGTGWNDEQYF	TRBD1	14	.	TRBV12-3/TRBV12-4	TRBJ2-7
TGTGCCAGCAGTGTTCGACCGGGAGGACCCTACAATGAGCAGTTCTTC	CASSVRPGGPYNEQFF	TRBD2	16	few	TRBV6-1	TRBJ2-1
TGTGCCATCAGTGAGAACAGGGAAGAGACCCAGTACTTC	CAISENREETQYF	.	13	many	TRBV10-3	TRBJ2-5
TGTGCCAGCAGCTCCCCCGTCGGGGGCGGGTACGAGCAGTACTTC	CASSSPVGGGYEQYF	.	15	once	TRBV7-6	TRBJ2-7
TGTGCCAGCAGCTTAGGGCGGGACCGTCCCGAGCAGTACTTC	CASSLGRDRPEQYF	.	14	.	TRBV7-9	TRBJ2-7
TGTGCCACCAGCAGAGGGCCCCAAAATGAGCAGTTCTTC	CATSRGPQNEQFF	.	13	.	TRBV15	TRBJ2-1
TGTGCCAGCAGTTTATCTAGCGAGAGCTCCTACGAGCAGTACTTC	CASSLSSESSYEQYF	.	15	.	TRBV28	TRBJ2-7
TGTGCCAGCAGCGGTACAGGTGAAGCTTTCTTT	CASSGTGEAFF	.	11	.	TRBV6-1	TRBJ1-1
TGTGCCACCAGCAGAGTCCGAACCTTCGGGGGTGAGCAGTTCTTC	CATSRVRTFGGEQFF	.	15	few	TRBV15	TRBJ2-1
TGTGCCAGCAGCCACCGGGACAGTCCCTACGAGCAGTACTTC	CASSHRDSPYEQYF	TRBD1	14	few	TRBV11-3	TRBJ2-7
TGTGCCAGCAGGACAGGTTCGCAAGAGACCCAGTACTTC	CASRTGSQETQYF	.	13	few	TRBV27	TRBJ2-5
TGCAGTGCTGGCCTCGTTAAACCTGGGACAGGACCTTACGAGCAGTACTTC	CSAGLVKPGTGPYEQYF	TRBD1	17	few	TRBV20-1	TRBJ2-7
TGCAGTGCTAGAGATAATAGGGGGACAGGGGGCATCGGCTACACCTTC	CSARDNRGTGGIGYTF	TRBD1	16	many	TRBV20-1	TRBJ1-2
TGTGCCACCAGCAGAGCCCTCCGGACTAGCGCCTACGAGCAGTACTTC	CATSRALRTSAYEQYF	TRBD2	16	.	TRBV15	TRBJ2-7
TGTGCCAGCAGCGTAGCGGGAGAAGGCACAGATACGCAGTATTTT	CASSVAGEGTDTQYF	TRBD2	15	many	TRBV6-4	TRBJ2-3
TGTGCCAGCAGCTTAAGCCGGACAGAGGTGTACTTC	CASSLSRTEVYF	.	12	.	TRBV7-9	TRBJ2-7
TGCAGTGCTAGCCCGCAGGGGAATTTGAACGAGCGGTACTTC	CSASPQGNLNERYF	.	14	.	TRBV20-1	TRBJ2-7
TGCGCCAGCAGCTTGTTGGGACGGCTCGAAGGAACCCAGTACTTC	CASSLLGRLEGTQYF	.	15	.	TRBV5-1	TRBJ2-5
TGCAGTGCTACGCTGGAGCCTAGCGGGGGTAGGGAGTATTTT	CSATLEPSGGREYF	TRBD2	14	.	TRBV20-1	TRBJ2-3
TGTGCCAGCAGCGAGAGAGGAGGTCCGGGTAGGGAGACCCAGTACTTC	CASSERGGPGRETQYF	.	16	few	TRBV7-2	TRBJ2-5
TGTGCCAGCAGCTCCAGGTCTACAGCCAAAAACATTCAGTACTTC	CASSSRSTAKNIQYF	.	15	.	TRBV7-9	TRBJ2-4
TGTGCCAGCAGCTTAGCGGGACTCTCCTACAATGAGCAGTACTTC	CASSLAGLSYNEQYF	.	15	.	TRBV7-9	TRBJ2-7